The entry that follows covers one T cell receptor (beta chain) sequence. This specimen belongs to a study of shared clonotypes between healthy human individuals. V was clipped by 0 bases and J by 4 bases, with 4 bases between them. Per the germline V gene, CDR1 is SSHAT and CDR2 is FNYEAQ (reference sequence). The CDR3 spans 13 residues. The authors ran the assay at deep level. TCRdb's copy holds only in-frame clones and misses some; the assay was immunoSEQ multiplex PCR. Among about 2.3 million clones, approximately 95% were seen once, and the ten largest hold 0.35% to 0.5%. The clonotype originates from a man between 18 and 35 years old in good health. Some clones in this sample may be carry-over from other donors' samples. The sequencing sample was made of naive CD4+ T cells from PBMCs. Subset defined: CD45RA+ positively selected. The chain uses TRBV7-7 and TRBJ1-3; D call uncertain. The CDR3 loop is CASSLALGNTIYF. The CDR3 nucleotides are TGTGCCAGCAGCTTAGCGCTCGGAAACACCATATATTTT.